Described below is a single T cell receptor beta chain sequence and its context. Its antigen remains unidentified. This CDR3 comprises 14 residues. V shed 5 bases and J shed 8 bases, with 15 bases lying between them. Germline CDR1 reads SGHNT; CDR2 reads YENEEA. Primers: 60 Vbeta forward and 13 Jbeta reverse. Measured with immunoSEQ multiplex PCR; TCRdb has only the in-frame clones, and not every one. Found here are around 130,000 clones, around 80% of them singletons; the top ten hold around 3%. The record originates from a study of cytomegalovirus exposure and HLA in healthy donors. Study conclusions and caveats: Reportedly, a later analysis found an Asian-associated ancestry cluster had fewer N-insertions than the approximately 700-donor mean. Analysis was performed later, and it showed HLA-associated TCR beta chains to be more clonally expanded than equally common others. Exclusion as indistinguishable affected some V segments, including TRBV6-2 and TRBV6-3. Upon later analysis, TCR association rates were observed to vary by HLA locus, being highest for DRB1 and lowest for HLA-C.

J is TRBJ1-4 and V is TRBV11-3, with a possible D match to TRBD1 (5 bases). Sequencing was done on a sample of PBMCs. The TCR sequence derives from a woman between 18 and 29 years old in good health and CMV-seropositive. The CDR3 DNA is TGTGCCAGCAGCCCCCATCGGGGGAGCGAAAAACTGTTTTTT. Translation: CASSPHRGSEKLFF.